One sample yielded the 12 T cell receptor beta chains listed below, sequenced in a study of blood T cell repertoires in COVID-19. Assay used: immunoSEQ multiplex PCR; TCRdb lists only in-frame clones, some missing. The sample yields hundreds of thousands of clones, 87% seen once. The sequencing sample was made of peripheral blood. These TCRs come from a woman in her 50s with COVID-19, enrolled during active disease.

The rearrangement links TRBV5-6 to TRBJ1-2; 7 positions match TRBD1. After removal of 3 bases from V and 4 bases from J, the junction contained 12 bases not matched to a gene. The CDR3 runs to 16 residues. CDR1 and CDR2 from the germline V gene are SGHDT and YYEEEE. The CDR3, as DNA: TGTGCCAGCAGCTCCGATGCGGGCCGGGACAGCTATGGCTACACCTTC. Its translation: CASSSDAGRDSYGYTF.

The chain has TRBV28 and TRBJ2-1, with TRBD2 matching over 9 bases. In germline, CDR1 is MDHEN, CDR2 SYDVKM. The CDR3 spans 19 residues. Trimming removed 11 bases from V and 4 bases from J; junction bases left unmatched: 24. This chain's CDR3 is CAARPPGGRAGGLYNEQFF. Written as DNA, the CDR3 is TGTGCCGCAAGGCCCCCGGGGGGGAGAGCGGGAGGCCTGTACAATGAGCAGTTCTTC.

This clone was picked up one time. The gene calls are TRBV30 and TRBJ1-4, with D possibly being TRBD1 (5 bases). Germline V gene sequence: CDR1 GTSNPN, CDR2 SVGIG (reference sequence). V was trimmed by 2 bases and J by 7 bases, leaving 8 bases between them. The CDR3 is 12 residues long. The CDR3 spells CAWSRGSEKLFF. CDR3 DNA sequence: TGTGCCTGGAGTCGGGGGAGTGAAAAACTGTTTTTT.

The chain has TRBV13 and TRBJ2-2; D might be TRBD2 (7 bases). The germline V gene encodes CDR1 PRHDT and CDR2 FYEKMQ (reference sequence). V dropped 6 bases and J dropped 5 bases, with 22 bases sitting between them. The CDR3 covers 17 residues. CDR3 DNA sequence: TGTGCCAGCAGTCCGAAACAGGGACTACCTAATACCGGGGAGCTGTTTTTT. It is translated as CASSPKQGLPNTGELFF.

The chain carries TRBV21-1 and TRBJ2-7; the D call TRBD1 from the table was never checked on the DNA. TRBV21-1 is assigned pseudogene status. The CDR3 length is 16 residues. Here the CDR3 reads CASSKEGQGPPYEQYF. In nucleotides, the CDR3 is TGTGCCAGCAGCAAAGAGGGCCAGGGGCCACCCTACGAGCAGTACTTC.

This clone was counted a few times. The chain carries TRBV4-2 and TRBJ2-7, with D uncertain. Between the trimmed V and J ends, which lost 0 bases and 4 bases, there was a span of 19 bases. Looked up from germline, CDR1 is LGHNA and CDR2 is YNFKEQ. The CDR3 extends over 17 amino acids. The CDR3 DNA sequence: TGTGCCAGCAGCCAAGAATTCGCCCGGTCTCAATTGTACGAGCAGTACTTC. This codes for CASSQEFARSQLYEQYF.

This chain uses TRBV7-9 with TRBJ1-6; D might be TRBD1 (6 bases). The germline gives CDR1 SEHNR, CDR2 FQNEAQ (reference sequence). Between the trimmed V and J ends, which lost 1 base and 7 bases, there was a span of 11 bases. The CDR3 has 15 amino acids. The CDR3 region is CASSLGTAANSPLHF. The CDR3 DNA is TGTGCCAGCAGCTTAGGGACAGCCGCAAATTCACCCCTCCACTTT.

For the CDR3, the DNA is TGTGCCAGCAGCCAGGGTAGGGGTAACACCGGGGAGCTGTTTTTT. It yields the protein CASSQGRGNTGELFF. The chain combines TRBV7-2 with TRBJ2-2; the D gene is possibly TRBD1 (5 bases). This CDR3 comprises 15 residues. Trimming removed 5 bases from V and 2 bases from J, with 12 bases in between. Germline CDR1 is SGHTA and CDR2 is FQGNSA.

The gene calls are TRBV11-2 and TRBJ1-1; the D gene is possibly TRBD1 (6 bases). CDR3 length: 15 amino acids. With 4 bases removed from V and 1 base from J, the gap between germline ends came to 13 bases. Germline CDR1 is SGHAT and CDR2 is FQNNGV. CDR3 sequence reads: CASSSPTGTNTEAFF. The CDR3 DNA is TGTGCCAGCAGCTCTCCGACAGGAACGAACACTGAAGCTTTCTTT.

This clone came up many times. The chain recombines TRBV5-4 with TRBJ2-3, with 7 bases lining up with TRBD2. The ends lost 2 bases at V and 2 bases at J; junction bases unmatched: 5. This CDR3 region has 15 residues. Germline CDR1 SGHNT, CDR2 YYREEE (reference sequence). CDR3 sequence: CASSFPGTNTDTQYF. Here the CDR3 DNA reads TGTGCCAGCAGCTTCCCCGGGACTAACACAGATACGCAGTATTTT. Filled out from reference TRBV5-4 and TRBJ2-3, the complete variable domain reads ETGVTQSPTHLIKTRGQQVTLRCSSQSGHNTVSWYQQALGQGPQFIFQYYREEENGRGNFPPRFSGLQFPNYSSELNVNALELDDSALYLCASSFPGTNTDTQYFGPGTRLTVL.

The chain joins TRBV18 to TRBJ1-1, with D perhaps matching TRBD1 (5 bases). Germline V gene data show CDR1 as KGHSH and CDR2 as LQKENI. V shed 6 bases and J shed 7 bases, with 18 bases lying between them. This CDR3 has 14 amino acids. CDR3 loop: CASSGRLDINEAFF. The CDR3 DNA is TGTGCCAGCTCCGGGAGATTGGACATCAATGAAGCTTTCTTT.

J is TRBJ1-6 and V is TRBV5-6, with D uncertain. The V and J ends lost 3 bases and 2 bases respectively, with 15 bases between them. Germline loops: CDR1 SGHDT, CDR2 YYEEEE. The CDR3 is 17 amino acids. The CDR3 is CASSSFGRTTYNSPLHF. DNA of the CDR3: TGTGCCAGCAGCTCCTTCGGGAGGACCACCTATAATTCACCCCTCCACTTT.